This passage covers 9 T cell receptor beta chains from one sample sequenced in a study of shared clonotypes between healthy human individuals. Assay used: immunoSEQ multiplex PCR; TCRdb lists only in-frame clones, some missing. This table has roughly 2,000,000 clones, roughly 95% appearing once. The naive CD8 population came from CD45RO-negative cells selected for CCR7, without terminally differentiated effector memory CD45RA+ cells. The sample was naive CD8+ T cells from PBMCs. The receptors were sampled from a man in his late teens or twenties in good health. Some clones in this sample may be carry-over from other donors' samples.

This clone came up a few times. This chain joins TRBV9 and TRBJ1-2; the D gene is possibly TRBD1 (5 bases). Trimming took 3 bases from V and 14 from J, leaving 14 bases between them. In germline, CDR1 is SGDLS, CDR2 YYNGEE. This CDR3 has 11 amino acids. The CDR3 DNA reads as TGTGCCAGCAGCGGAGGCAGGGTATGGACCTTC. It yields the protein CASSGGRVWTF.

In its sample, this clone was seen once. The CDR3 bases are TGTGCCAGCAGAACCAGGAGGGGGTACCAAGAGACCCAGTACTTC. Its protein product is CASRTRRGYQETQYF. The J gene is TRBJ2-5, the V gene TRBV27; D possibly matches TRBD1 or TRBD2 (6 bases each). This CDR3 has 15 amino acids. CDR1 is MNHEY, CDR2 SMNVEV, per germline (reference sequence). Between the trimmed V and J ends, which lost 6 bases and 0 bases, there was a span of 14 bases.

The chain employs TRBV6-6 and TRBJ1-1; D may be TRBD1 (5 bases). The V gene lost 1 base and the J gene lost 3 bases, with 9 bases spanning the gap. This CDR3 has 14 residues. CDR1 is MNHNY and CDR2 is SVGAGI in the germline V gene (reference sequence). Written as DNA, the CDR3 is TGTGCCAGCAGTTACTGGGACCCCGACACTGAAGCTTTCTTT. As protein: CASSYWDPDTEAFF.

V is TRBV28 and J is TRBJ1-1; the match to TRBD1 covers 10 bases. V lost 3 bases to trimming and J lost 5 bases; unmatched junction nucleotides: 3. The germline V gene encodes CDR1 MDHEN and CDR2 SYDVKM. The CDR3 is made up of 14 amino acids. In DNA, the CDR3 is TGTGCCAGCAGTTTTGACAGGGGGCGGACTGAAGCTTTCTTT. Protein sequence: CASSFDRGRTEAFF.

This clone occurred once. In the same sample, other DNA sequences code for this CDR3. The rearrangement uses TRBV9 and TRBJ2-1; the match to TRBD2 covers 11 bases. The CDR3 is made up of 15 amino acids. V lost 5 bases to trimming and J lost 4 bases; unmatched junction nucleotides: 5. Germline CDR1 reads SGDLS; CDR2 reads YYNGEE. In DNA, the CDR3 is TGTGCCAGCAGTGCCGGGACTAGCGGTTACAATGAGCAGTTCTTC. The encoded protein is CASSAGTSGYNEQFF.

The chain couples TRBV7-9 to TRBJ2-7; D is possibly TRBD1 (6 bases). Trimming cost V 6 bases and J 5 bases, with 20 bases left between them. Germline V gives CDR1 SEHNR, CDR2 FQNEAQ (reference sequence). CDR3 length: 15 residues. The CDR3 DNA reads TGTGCCAGCAGTTTCCCAGGGGCCACCCTACACGAGCAGTACTTC. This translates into CASSFPGATLHEQYF.

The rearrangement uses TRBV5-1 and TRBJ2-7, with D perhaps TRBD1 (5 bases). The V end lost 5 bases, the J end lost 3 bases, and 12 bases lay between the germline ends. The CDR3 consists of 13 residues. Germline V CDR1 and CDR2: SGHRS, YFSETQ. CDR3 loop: CASRVTANYEQYF. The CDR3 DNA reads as TGCGCCAGCAGAGTGACAGCCAACTACGAGCAGTACTTC.

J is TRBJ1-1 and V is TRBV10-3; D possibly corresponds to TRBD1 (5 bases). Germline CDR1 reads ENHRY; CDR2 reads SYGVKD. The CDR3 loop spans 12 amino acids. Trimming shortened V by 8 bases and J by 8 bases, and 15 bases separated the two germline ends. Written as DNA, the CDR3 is TGTGCCATCGGGCAGGGAGAGGGAGAAGCTTTCTTT. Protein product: CAIGQGEGEAFF.

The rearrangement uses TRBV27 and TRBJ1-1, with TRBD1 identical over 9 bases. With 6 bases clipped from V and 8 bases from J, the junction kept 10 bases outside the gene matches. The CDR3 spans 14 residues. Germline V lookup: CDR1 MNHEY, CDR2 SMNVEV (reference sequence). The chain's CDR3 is CASRHTGGQGEAFF. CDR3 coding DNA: TGTGCCAGCAGGCACACAGGGGGCCAGGGGGAAGCTTTCTTT.